These 2 T cell receptor beta chains were sequenced from one sample in a study of beta chain features in type 1 diabetes (dated by TCRdb to the late 2010s). Paper-wide results and their limitations: A moderate but significant shortening of TCRB CDR3 length was observed in type 1 diabetes patients in all four CD4+ subsets.

Their antigen targets remain unknown. The protocol used for the library was the immunoSEQ multiplex PCR assay. The High Capacity cDNA Reverse Transcription Kit was used to reverse transcribe all of the isolated RNA, meaning that expressed TCRB transcripts were what got sequenced. The immuneACCESS repertoire file appears here via TCRdb, limited to in-frame rearrangements. These files lack a portion of the clones; in checked studies, under half of the deficit traces to unresolved V genes, and the cause of the others is not known. Counted in this sample were hundreds of thousands of clones; 14% of them appeared once. 0.017% of the sample goes to the ten largest clones. Sequencing was carried out using naive CD4+ T cells from blood. Interpreted using the paper, the cell subset or site label stands for: true naive CD4+ T cells. These receptors all come from a man under 40 with type 1 diabetes.

As for this clone: Additional DNA sequences in this sample encode the identical CDR3. The chain links TRBV18 to TRBJ2-7; 8 bases are shared with TRBD2. CDR3 size: 13 residues. With 0 bases clipped from V and 5 bases from J, the junction kept 0 bases outside the gene matches. The germline CDR1 and CDR2 sequences are KGHSH and LQKENI. CDR3 nucleotide sequence: TGTGCCAGCTCACCACCAGCGGGAGACGAGCAGTACTTC. It specifies CASSPPAGDEQYF.

The V and J genes are TRBV2 and TRBJ2-5, with D tentatively TRBD1 (5 bases). From germline, CDR1 is SNHLY and CDR2 FYNNEI. Trimming removed 6 bases from V and 1 base from J, with 9 bases in between. This CDR3 has 13 residues. CDR3 region: CASSRQPQETQYF. CDR3 in DNA: TGTGCCAGCAGCCGACAGCCCCAAGAGACCCAGTACTTC. Drawing the rest from reference TRBV2 and TRBJ2-5, the complete variable domain is EPEVTQTPSHQVTQMGQEVILRCVPISNHLYFYWYRQILGQKVEFLVSFYNNEISEKSEIFDDQFSVERPDGSNFTLKIRSTKLEDSAMYFCASSRQPQETQYFGPGTRLLVL.